Listed below are T cell receptor beta chains from one sample, sequenced in a study of T cell responses to AZD1222 COVID-19 vaccine. Only in-frame clones appear in the TCRdb table, and some are missing; sequencing was by immunoSEQ multiplex PCR. The sample includes 140,000 to 150,000 clones, 90% to 95% of them seen just once. Sequencing was performed on peripheral blood, taken 28 days after the second AZD1222 dose. The receptors derive from an adult who received the AZD1222 COVID-19 vaccine. Each CDR3 is given with its conserved first and last residue. D genes are given only for firm matches. Size values are once, few and many counts, or a class for expanded clones, and some rows have none.

v_call	j_call	d_call	clone_size	cdr3_nt	cdr3_aa
TRBV7-8	TRBJ2-3	-	once	TGTGCCAGCAGCCCGGATAGCACAGATACGCAGTATTTT	CASSPDSTDTQYF
TRBV6-5	TRBJ1-1	-	-	TGTGCCAGCAATTGGCGGGGAAGTCGGACTGAAGCTTTCTTT	CASNWRGSRTEAFF
TRBV6-5	TRBJ1-2	TRBD1	-	TGTGCCAGCAGTTACTCCTCAGGACAGGGAAGCTATGGCTACACCTTC	CASSYSSGQGSYGYTF
TRBV3-1/TRBV3-2	TRBJ2-5	-	-	TGTGCCAGCAGCCAAACTTGTAGCGGAGAGACCCAGTACTTC	CASSQTCSGETQYF
TRBV27	TRBJ1-5	TRBD1	-	TGTGCCAGCAGTTTAAGACAGGGTGTAAATCAGCCCCAGCATTTT	CASSLRQGVNQPQHF
TRBV29-1	TRBJ1-2	-	-	TGCAGCGTTGTAAGCGGGATGGACTATGGCTACACCTTC	CSVVSGMDYGYTF
TRBV6-4	TRBJ2-2	-	-	TGTGCCAGCAGTGCACGGAACACCGGGGAGCTGTTTTTT	CASSARNTGELFF
TRBV6-1	TRBJ2-7	TRBD1	-	TGTGCCAGCAGTGGATGGGACAGCGGAGCCTCCTACGAGCAGTACTTC	CASSGWDSGASYEQYF
TRBV7-2	TRBJ2-6	-	-	TGTGCCAGCAGCATCGACAGGTCGGCCGGGGCCAACGTCCTGACTTTC	CASSIDRSAGANVLTF
TRBV3-1/TRBV3-2	TRBJ2-2	TRBD2	-	TGTGCCAGCAGCCAATCTTCTGCAGTACTAGCGGGAGGGCCCAAGGGCACCGGGGAGCTGTTTTTT	CASSQSSAVLAGGPKGTGELFF